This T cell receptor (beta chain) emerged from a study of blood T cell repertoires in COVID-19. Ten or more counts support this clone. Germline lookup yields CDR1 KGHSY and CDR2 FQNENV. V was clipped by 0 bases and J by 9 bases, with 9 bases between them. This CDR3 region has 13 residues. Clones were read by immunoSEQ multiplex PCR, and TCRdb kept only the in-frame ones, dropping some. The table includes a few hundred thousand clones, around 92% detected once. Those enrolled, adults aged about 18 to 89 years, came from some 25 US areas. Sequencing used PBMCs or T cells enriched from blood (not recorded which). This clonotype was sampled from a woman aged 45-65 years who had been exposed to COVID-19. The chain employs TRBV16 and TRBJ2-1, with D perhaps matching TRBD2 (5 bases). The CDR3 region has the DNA TGTGCCAGCAGCCAATCCAGCCGGGGTGAGCAGTTCTTC. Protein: CASSQSSRGEQFF.